The present entry profiles one TCR beta chain with its context. The antigen remains undetermined. The data belong to a study of OX40 agonist ivuxolimab in advanced cancers. The overall study: Patients received ivuxolimab, an agonistic anti-OX40 (CD134) antibody. Ivuxolimab was delivered to patients intravenously every 2 weeks at doses spanning 0.01 to 10 mg/kg.

Study-level findings and limits: At doses 0.1 to 3.0 mg/kg, CD4+ and CD8+ clones expanded. More expanded clones were found, on average, in CD8+ than in CD4+ T cells.

Produced via immunoSEQ multiplex PCR; TCRdb's table is partial and in-frame only. The sample contains around 50,000 clones, 80% to 95% of which appear only once. Trimming took off 2 bases at V and 5 bases at J, with 9 bases between the two ends. The CDR3 runs 13 residues. In germline, CDR1 is SEHNR, CDR2 FQNEAQ (reference sequence). Material: CD4+ or CD8+ T cells sorted from blood, obtained in a trial of the OX40 agonist ivuxolimab. This chain uses TRBV7-9 with TRBJ1-1, with D tentatively TRBD1 (6 bases). The receptor comes from an adult with an advanced solid tumor such as melanoma, head and neck, liver or kidney cancer. Written as DNA, the CDR3 is TGTGCCAGCAGCTTAATGAGGGGGACTGAAGCTTTCTTT. Its protein product is CASSLMRGTEAFF.